These 24 T cell receptor beta chains came from one sample sequenced in a study of T cells expressing NK-cell markers. TCRdb reprocessed the 5' RACE reads, keeping one entry per CDR3 protein, no DNA. The sample table sets out just under 150,000 distinct CDR3 sequences. Material: blood T cells: a sorted CD56 or NKG2C T cell subset, CD4+ or CD8+ T cells, or bulk PBMC T cells (not recorded which). The source is a man between 18 and 35 years old in good health.

The chain carries TRBV20-1 and TRBJ1-4; TCRdb reports TRBD1, a call that lacks DNA to check it against. This CDR3 has 15 amino acids. Germline CDR1 and CDR2: DFQATT and SNEGSKA (reference sequence). The CDR3 sequence: CSAGGTVATNEKLFF.

The chain employs TRBV7-9 and TRBJ2-5; as DNA is missing, the TRBD1 call by TCRdb cannot be tested. The CDR3 has 14 residues. Germline CDR1 and CDR2: SEHNR and FQNEAQ (reference sequence). The CDR3 is CASSFQGREETQYF. Full variable domain (remainder filled in from reference TRBV7-9 and TRBJ2-5): DTGVSQNPRHKITKRGQNVTFRCDPISEHNRLYWYRQTLGQGPEFLTYFQNEAQLEKSRLLSDRFSAERPKGSFSTLEIQRTEQGDSAMYLCASSFQGREETQYFGPGTRLLVL.

This rearrangement joins TRBV12-5 to TRBJ2-5; checking the TCRdb D call of TRBD2 is not possible without DNA. The CDR3 extends over 16 amino acids. The germline gives CDR1 LGHNT, CDR2 FRNRAP. CDR3 amino acids: CASGLVEGPPLAAQYF.

The chain recombines TRBV29-1 with TRBJ2-2. The CDR3 loop spans 12 amino acids. Germline CDR1 is SQVTM and CDR2 is ANQGSEA. The CDR3 region is CSGRDQSGELFF.

The chain has TRBV4-3 and TRBJ2-1. The germline V gene has CDR1 LGHNA and CDR2 YSLEER. The CDR3 consists of 14 residues. The CDR3 sequence is CASSQHYFSNEQFF.

The chain recombines TRBV6-4 with TRBJ2-1; the D call from TCRdb, TRBD2, cannot be confirmed without DNA. CDR1 and CDR2 (germline): MRHNA, SNTAGT. There are 12 residues in the CDR3. The CDR3 loop reads CASSDMGQEQFF.

The gene calls are TRBV12-3 or TRBV12-4 and TRBJ2-3; the TCRdb call, TRBD2, lacks DNA for checking. The CDR3 totals 17 residues. This chain's CDR3 is CASSSTSGRASTDTQYF.

The rearrangement links TRBV29-1 to TRBJ2-2; TCRdb selects TRBD1, and the lack of DNA leaves this call unchecked. CDR1 and CDR2 from the germline V gene are SQVTM and ANQGSEA. The CDR3 runs to 12 residues. The CDR3: CSAGVGTGELFF.

The chain employs TRBV9 and TRBJ2-1; TCRdb designates TRBD2, a call that cannot be tested without DNA. This CDR3 region has 13 residues. Germline CDR1 is SGDLS and CDR2 is YYNGEE. The CDR3: CASSVDGGYEQFF.

V usage is TRBV11-3 and J usage is TRBJ2-5. Germline CDR1 and CDR2: SGHNT and YENEEA. CDR3 length: 16 residues. CDR3 protein: CASSLELFGRRETQYF.

The chain joins TRBV10-3 to TRBJ2-1; the TCRdb call, TRBD2, lacks DNA for checking. CDR1 and CDR2 from the germline V gene are ENHRY and SYGVKD. CDR3 length: 15 amino acids. CDR3 loop: CAITQLAGEHNEQFF.

The CDR3 sequence: CATSDRGLADTGELFF. The chain recombines TRBV24-1 with TRBJ2-2; TCRdb's D gene call, TRBD2, goes unchecked for lack of DNA. The CDR3 has 16 residues. Germline-derived CDR1 and CDR2 are KGHDR and SFDVKD.

The chain has TRBV19 and TRBJ1-3. The CDR3 contains 16 residues. Germline loops: CDR1 LNHDA, CDR2 SQIVND (reference sequence). The CDR3: CASSSRSWSSGNTIYF.

The chain employs TRBV29-1 and TRBJ2-3; TCRdb reports TRBD2, a call that lacks DNA to check it against. Germline V lookup: CDR1 SQVTM, CDR2 ANQGSEA. CDR3 length: 13 residues. CDR3 protein: CSVLGGSTDTQYF.

This chain connects TRBV12-3 or TRBV12-4 to TRBJ2-5; TCRdb's D call, TRBD2, is unchecked because there is no DNA. The CDR3 consists of 13 residues. The CDR3 protein is CASKGRAGETQYF.

The rearrangement links TRBV4-3 to TRBJ1-2; no DNA is available, so the TRBD1 call from TCRdb remains unchecked. Germline V lookup: CDR1 LGHNA, CDR2 YSLEER. The length of the CDR3 is 16 residues. This CDR3 is CASSQDRAAINYGYTF.

The chain is built from TRBV6-2 or TRBV6-3 and TRBJ2-1; TCRdb names TRBD2, which stays unverified in the absence of DNA. Germline-derived CDR1 and CDR2 are MNHEY and SVGEGT. The CDR3 runs to 16 residues. The CDR3 region is CASSFAATSSYNEQFF.

The chain links TRBV29-1 to TRBJ2-1; TCRdb reports TRBD2, a call that lacks DNA to check it against. The germline gives CDR1 SQVTM, CDR2 ANQGSEA. The CDR3 runs 12 residues. CDR3: CSGAGGSNEQFF.

This chain uses TRBV20-1 with TRBJ2-5; TCRdb calls TRBD2, which cannot be checked without DNA. The CDR3 has 18 amino acids. Per germline, CDR1 DFQATT and CDR2 SNEGSKA (reference sequence). CDR3 residues: CSASRVSRSGRYQETQYF.

This chain connects TRBV27 to TRBJ1-1; TCRdb picks TRBD1, but there is no DNA to check that call. The CDR3 length is 17 residues. Germline CDR1 reads MNHEY; CDR2 reads SMNVEV (reference sequence). This chain's CDR3 is CASSLTTQGQWNTEAFF.

The rearrangement links TRBV20-1 to TRBJ2-1; TCRdb's D gene call, TRBD2, goes unchecked for lack of DNA. The CDR3 is made up of 16 amino acids. Germline assignment: CDR1 DFQATT and CDR2 SNEGSKA (reference sequence). The CDR3 is CSARDPGLAGLSEQFF.

V is TRBV7-9 and J is TRBJ1-4; absent DNA, TCRdb's TRBD1 call cannot be checked. The CDR3 runs 15 residues. Germline V gives CDR1 SEHNR, CDR2 FQNEAQ (reference sequence). CDR3: CASSTAPGANEKLFF. Full variable domain (missing parts from reference TRBV7-9 and TRBJ1-4): DTGVSQNPRHKITKRGQNVTFRCDPISEHNRLYWYRQTLGQGPEFLTYFQNEAQLEKSRLLSDRFSAERPKGSFSTLEIQRTEQGDSAMYLCASSTAPGANEKLFFGSGTQLSVL.

The V gene is TRBV19, the J gene TRBJ1-4. CDR3 length: 15 amino acids. Looked up from germline, CDR1 is LNHDA and CDR2 is SQIVND (reference sequence). CDR3 residues: CASSIGGATNEKLFF. Based on the CDR3 plus reference TRBV19 and TRBJ1-4, the full variable domain is DGGITQSPKYLFRKEGQNVTLSCEQNLNHDAMYWYRQDPGQGLRLIYYSQIVNDFQKGDIAEGYSVSREKKESFPLTVTSAQKNPTAFYLCASSIGGATNEKLFFGSGTQLSVL.

The chain combines TRBV12-3 or TRBV12-4 with TRBJ2-5; there is no DNA to check the TCRdb D call of TRBD1. The CDR3 covers 14 residues. The CDR3 loop reads CASSLRDSQETQYF.